This entry is about one T cell receptor (beta chain). These data come from a study of blood T cell repertoires in COVID-19. The data were produced by immunoSEQ multiplex PCR, yet TCRdb's version contains in-frame clones alone and is incomplete. The repertoire holds roughly 46,000 clones, with approximately 80% as singletons. Looked up from germline, CDR1 is SQVTM and CDR2 is ANQGSEA. The CDR3 covers 17 residues. Trimming stripped 0 bases from V and 0 bases from J, with 15 bases between. The V gene is TRBV29-1, the J gene TRBJ2-1; D perhaps matches TRBD1 (6 bases). The TCR originated in a man aged 60-69 years with acute or convalescent COVID-19. Sample: peripheral blood. In DNA, the CDR3 is TGCAGCGTTGAAGATCGGGCAGGGGCGAGCTCCTACAATGAGCAGTTCTTC. Translating gives CSVEDRAGASSYNEQFF.